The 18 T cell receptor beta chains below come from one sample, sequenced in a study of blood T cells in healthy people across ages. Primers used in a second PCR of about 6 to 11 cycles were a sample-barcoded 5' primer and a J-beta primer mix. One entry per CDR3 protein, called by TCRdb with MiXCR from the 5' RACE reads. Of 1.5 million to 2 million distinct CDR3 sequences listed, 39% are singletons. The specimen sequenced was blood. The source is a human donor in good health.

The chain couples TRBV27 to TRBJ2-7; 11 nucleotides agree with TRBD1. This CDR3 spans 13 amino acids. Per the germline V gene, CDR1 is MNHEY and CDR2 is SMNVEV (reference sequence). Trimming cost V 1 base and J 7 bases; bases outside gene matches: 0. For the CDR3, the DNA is TGTGCCAGCAGTTTATGGGACAGGGGGGAGCAGTACTTC. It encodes CASSLWDRGEQYF.

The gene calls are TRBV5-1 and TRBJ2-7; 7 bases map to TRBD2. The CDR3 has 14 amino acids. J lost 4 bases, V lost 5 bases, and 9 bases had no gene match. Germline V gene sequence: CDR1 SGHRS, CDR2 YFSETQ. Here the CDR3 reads CASSIGLGPYEQYF. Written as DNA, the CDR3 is TGCGCCAGCAGTATCGGACTAGGCCCTTACGAGCAGTACTTC.

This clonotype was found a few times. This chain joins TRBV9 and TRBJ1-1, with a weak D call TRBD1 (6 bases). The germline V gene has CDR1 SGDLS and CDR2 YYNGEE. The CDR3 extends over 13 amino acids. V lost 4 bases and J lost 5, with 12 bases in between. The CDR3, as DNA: TGTGCCAGCAGCTCTACCAGGGGAACTGAAGCTTTCTTT. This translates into CASSSTRGTEAFF.

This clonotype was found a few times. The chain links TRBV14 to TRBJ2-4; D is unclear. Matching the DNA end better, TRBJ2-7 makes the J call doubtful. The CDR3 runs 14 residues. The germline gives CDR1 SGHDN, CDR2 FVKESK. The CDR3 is CASSQVEAYYEQYF. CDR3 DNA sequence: TGTGCCAGCAGCCAAGTTGAGGCCTACTACGAGCAGTACTTC.

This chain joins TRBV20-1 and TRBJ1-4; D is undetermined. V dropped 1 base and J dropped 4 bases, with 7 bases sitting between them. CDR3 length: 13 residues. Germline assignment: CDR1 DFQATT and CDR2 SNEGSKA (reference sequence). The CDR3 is CSARGGNNEKLFF. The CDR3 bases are TGCAGTGCTAGAGGGGGAAATAATGAAAAACTGTTTTTT.

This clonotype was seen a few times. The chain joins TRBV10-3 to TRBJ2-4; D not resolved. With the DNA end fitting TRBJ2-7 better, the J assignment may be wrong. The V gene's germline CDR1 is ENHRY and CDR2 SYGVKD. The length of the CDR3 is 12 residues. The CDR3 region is CAISPSPYEQYF. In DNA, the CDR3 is TGTGCCATCAGTCCCTCTCCCTACGAGCAGTACTTC.

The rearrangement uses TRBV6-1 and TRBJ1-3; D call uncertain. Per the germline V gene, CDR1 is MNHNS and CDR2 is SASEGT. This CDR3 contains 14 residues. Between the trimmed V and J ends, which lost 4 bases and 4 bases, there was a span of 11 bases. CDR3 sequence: CASSVSGRGNTIYF. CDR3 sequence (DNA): TGTGCCAGCAGTGTGTCCGGACGCGGAAACACCATATATTTT.

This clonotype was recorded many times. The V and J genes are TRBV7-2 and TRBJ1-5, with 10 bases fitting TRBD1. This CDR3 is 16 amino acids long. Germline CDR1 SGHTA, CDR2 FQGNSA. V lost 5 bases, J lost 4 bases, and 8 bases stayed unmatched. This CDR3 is CASSPADRGLNQPQHF. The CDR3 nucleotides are TGTGCCAGCAGCCCGGCCGACAGGGGGCTAAATCAGCCCCAGCATTTT.

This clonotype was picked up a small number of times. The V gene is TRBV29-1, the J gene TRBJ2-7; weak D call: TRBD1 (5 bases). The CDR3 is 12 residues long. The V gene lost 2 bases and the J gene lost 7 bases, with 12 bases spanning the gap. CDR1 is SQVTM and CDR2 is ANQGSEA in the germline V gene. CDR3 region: CSVEQGTGEQYF. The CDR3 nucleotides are TGCAGCGTTGAACAGGGAACCGGGGAGCAGTACTTC.

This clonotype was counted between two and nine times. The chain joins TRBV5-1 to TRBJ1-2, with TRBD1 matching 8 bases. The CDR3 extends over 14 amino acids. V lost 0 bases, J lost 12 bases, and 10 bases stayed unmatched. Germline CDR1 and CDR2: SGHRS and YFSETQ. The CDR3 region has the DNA TGCGCCAGCAGCTTGGGCGGACAGGGAAGGGGCCACACCTTC. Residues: CASSLGGQGRGHTF.

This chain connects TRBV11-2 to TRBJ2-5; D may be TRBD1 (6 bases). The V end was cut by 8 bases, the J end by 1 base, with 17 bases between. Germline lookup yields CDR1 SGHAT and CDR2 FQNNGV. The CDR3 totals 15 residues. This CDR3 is CASHPGQTSQETQYF. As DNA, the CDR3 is TGTGCCAGCCACCCCGGACAGACAAGCCAAGAGACCCAGTACTTC. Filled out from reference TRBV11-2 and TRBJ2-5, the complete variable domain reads EAGVAQSPRYKIIEKRQSVAFWCNPISGHATLYWYQQILGQGPKLLIQFQNNGVVDDSQLPKDRFSAERLKGVDSTLKIQPAKLEDSAVYLCASHPGQTSQETQYFGPGTRLLVL.

CDR3 DNA sequence: TGCAGTGCTAGGGAGCTCCAGCGGGGAAACAATGAGCAGTTCTTC. Its protein is CSARELQRGNNEQFF. V is TRBV20-1 and J is TRBJ2-1; 7 bases map to TRBD2. The CDR3 has 15 amino acids. CDR1 is DFQATT and CDR2 is SNEGSKA in the germline V gene (reference sequence). Trimming cost V 3 bases and J 5 bases; bases outside gene matches: 10.

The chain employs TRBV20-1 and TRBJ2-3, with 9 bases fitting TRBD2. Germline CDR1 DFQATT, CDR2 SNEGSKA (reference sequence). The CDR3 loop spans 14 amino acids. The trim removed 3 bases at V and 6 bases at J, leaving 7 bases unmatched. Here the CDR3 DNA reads TGCAGTGCTAGTGGTCTAGCGGGGCTGGATACGCAGTATTTT. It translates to CSASGLAGLDTQYF.

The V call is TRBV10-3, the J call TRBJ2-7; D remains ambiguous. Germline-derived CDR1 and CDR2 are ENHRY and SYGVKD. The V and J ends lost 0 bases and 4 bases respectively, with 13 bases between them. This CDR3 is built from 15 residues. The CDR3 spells CAISESTLGEYEQYF. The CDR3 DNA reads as TGTGCCATCAGTGAGTCGACTCTCGGAGAATACGAGCAGTACTTC.

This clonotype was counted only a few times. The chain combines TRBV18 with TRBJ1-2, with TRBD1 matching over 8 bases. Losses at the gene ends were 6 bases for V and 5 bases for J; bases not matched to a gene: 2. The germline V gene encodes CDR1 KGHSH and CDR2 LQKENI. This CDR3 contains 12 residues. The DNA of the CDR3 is TGTGCCAGCTCGGGACAGGCTTATGGCTACACCTTC. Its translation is CASSGQAYGYTF.

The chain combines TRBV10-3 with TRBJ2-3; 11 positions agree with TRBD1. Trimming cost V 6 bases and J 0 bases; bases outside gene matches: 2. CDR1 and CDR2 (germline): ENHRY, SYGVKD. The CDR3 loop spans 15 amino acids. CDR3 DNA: TGTGCCATCAGCGGGACAGGGGGTAGCACAGATACGCAGTATTTT. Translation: CAISGTGGSTDTQYF.

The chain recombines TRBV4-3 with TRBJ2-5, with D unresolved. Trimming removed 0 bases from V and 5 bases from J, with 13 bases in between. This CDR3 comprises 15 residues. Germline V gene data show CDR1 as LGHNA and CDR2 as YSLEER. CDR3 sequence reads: CASSQDWDQLETQYF. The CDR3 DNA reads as TGCGCCAGCAGCCAAGATTGGGATCAGTTGGAGACCCAGTACTTC.

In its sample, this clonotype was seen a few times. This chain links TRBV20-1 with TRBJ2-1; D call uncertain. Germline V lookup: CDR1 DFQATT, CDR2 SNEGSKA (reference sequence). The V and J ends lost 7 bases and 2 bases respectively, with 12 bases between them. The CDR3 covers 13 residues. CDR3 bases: TGCAGTGGGCAGACCCGGGCCTACAATGAGCAGTTCTTC. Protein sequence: CSGQTRAYNEQFF.